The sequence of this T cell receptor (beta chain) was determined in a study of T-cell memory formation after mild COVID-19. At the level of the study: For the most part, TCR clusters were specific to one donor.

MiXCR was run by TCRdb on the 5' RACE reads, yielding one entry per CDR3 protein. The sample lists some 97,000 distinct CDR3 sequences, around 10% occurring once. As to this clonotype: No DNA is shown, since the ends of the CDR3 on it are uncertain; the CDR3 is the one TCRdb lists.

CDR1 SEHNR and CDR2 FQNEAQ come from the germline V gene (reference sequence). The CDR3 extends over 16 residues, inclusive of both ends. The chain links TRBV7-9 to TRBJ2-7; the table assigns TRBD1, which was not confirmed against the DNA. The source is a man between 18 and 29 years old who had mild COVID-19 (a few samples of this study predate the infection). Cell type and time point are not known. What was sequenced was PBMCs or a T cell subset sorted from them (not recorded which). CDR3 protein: CASSSSTGGASYEQYF.